This TCR beta chain came from a study of response to subunit inactivated influenza vaccine. Study results and limitations: Seasonal influenza vaccination, on each occasion, was suggested by the authors to recruit few new T cells.

The CDR3 loop spans 16 amino acids. The V segment lost 1 base and the J segment 5 bases; nucleotides outside the gene matches: 10. Each CDR3 protein gets one entry after TCRdb re-called the RT-PCR reads with MiXCR. The sample yields hundreds of thousands of distinct CDR3 sequences, approximately 24% seen once. Comment on this clonotype: Its antigen is unknown.

The source of this sequence is a middle-aged man who received an inactivated influenza vaccine. The chain recombines TRBV12-3 or TRBV12-4 with TRBJ1-1; 7 nucleotides agree with TRBD1. Material: CD4+ T cells sorted from PBMCs, obtained about 5 days after vaccination. This CDR3 is CASSLELRRGQTEAFF. The CDR3 DNA sequence: TGTGCCAGCAGTTTAGAGCTTCGGAGGGGGCAGACTGAAGCTTTCTTT.